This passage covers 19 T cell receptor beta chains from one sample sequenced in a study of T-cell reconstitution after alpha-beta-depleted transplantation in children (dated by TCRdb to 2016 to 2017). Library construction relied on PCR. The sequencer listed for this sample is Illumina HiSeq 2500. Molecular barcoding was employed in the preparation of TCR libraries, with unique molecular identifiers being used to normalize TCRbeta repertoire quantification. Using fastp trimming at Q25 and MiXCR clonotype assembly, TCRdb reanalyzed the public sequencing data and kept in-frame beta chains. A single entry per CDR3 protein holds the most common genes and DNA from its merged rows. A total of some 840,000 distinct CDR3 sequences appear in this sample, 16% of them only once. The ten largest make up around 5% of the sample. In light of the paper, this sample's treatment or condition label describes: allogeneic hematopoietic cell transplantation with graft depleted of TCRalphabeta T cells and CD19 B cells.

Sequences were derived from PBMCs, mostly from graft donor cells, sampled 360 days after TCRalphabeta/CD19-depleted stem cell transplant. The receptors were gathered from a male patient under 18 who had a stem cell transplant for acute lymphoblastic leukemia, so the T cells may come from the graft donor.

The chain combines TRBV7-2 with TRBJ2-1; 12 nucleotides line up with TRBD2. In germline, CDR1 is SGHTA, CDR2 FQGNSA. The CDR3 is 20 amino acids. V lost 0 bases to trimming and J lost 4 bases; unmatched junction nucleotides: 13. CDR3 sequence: CASSLAPSGRVPPLYNEQFF. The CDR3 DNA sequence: TGTGCCAGCAGCTTAGCGCCTAGCGGGAGGGTCCCCCCTCTATACAATGAGCAGTTCTTC.

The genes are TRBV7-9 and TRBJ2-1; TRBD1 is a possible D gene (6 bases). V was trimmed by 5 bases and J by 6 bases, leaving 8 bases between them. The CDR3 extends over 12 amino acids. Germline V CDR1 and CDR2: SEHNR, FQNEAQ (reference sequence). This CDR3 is CASSRDTNEQFF. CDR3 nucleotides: TGTGCCAGCAGCCGGGACACCAATGAGCAGTTCTTC. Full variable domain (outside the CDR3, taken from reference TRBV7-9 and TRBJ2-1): DTGVSQNPRHKITKRGQNVTFRCDPISEHNRLYWYRQTLGQGPEFLTYFQNEAQLEKSRLLSDRFSAERPKGSFSTLEIQRTEQGDSAMYLCASSRDTNEQFFGPGTRLTVL.

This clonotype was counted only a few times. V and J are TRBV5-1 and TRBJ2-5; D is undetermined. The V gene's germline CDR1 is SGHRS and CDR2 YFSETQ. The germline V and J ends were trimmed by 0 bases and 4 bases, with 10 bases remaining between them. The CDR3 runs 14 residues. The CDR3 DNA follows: TGCGCCAGCAGCTTGGAGATCGTAGCAGAGACCCAGTACTTC. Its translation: CASSLEIVAETQYF.

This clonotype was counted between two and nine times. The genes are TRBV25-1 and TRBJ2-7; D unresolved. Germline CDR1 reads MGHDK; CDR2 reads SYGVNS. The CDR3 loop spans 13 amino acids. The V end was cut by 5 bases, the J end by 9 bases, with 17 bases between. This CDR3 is CASSSPEYWGQYF. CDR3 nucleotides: TGTGCCAGCAGTAGTCCTGAGTATTGGGGGCAGTACTTC.

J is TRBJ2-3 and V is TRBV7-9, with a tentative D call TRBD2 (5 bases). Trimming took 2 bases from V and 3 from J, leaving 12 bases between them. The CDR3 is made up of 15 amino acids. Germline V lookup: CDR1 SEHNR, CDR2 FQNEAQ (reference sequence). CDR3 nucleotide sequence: TGTGCCAGCAGCTTAAAGGGAGACGGTACAGATACGCAGTATTTT. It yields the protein CASSLKGDGTDTQYF.

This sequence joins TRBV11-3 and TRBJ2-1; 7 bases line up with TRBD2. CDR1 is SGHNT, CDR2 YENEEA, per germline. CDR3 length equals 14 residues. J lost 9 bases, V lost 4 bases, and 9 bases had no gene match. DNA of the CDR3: TGTGCCAGCAGCTCCCTACGGGACTACGGTGAGCAGTTCTTC. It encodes CASSSLRDYGEQFF.

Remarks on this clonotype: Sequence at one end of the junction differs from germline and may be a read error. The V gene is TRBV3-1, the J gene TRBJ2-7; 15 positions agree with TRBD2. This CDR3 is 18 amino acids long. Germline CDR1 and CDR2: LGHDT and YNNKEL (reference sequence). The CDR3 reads CTSSRTPGLAGGRYEQYF. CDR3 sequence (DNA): TGTACCAGCAGCCGGACCCCGGGACTAGCGGGAGGTAGATACGAGCAGTACTTC.

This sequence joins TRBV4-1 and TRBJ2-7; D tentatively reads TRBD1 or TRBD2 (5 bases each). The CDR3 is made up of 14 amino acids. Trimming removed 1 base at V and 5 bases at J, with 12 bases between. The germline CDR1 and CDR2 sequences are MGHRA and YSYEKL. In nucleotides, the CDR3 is TGCGCCAGCAGCCAAGGGGCCGGGGCCCACGAGCAGTACTTC. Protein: CASSQGAGAHEQYF.

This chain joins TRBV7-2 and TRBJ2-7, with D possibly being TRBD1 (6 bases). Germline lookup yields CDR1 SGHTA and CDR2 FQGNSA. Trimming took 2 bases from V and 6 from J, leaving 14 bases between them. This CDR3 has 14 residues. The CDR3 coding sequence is TGTGCCAGCAGCTTATTAAAACAGGGTTTCGAGCAGTACTTC. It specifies CASSLLKQGFEQYF.

The CDR3 coding sequence is TGCGCCAGCAGCGTCTCCCAGGCCCTGCATACGCAGTATTTT. This translates into CASSVSQALHTQYF. This chain uses TRBV5-1 with TRBJ2-3; unclear D gene. Germline CDR1 reads SGHRS; CDR2 reads YFSETQ. Trimming pared 4 bases from V and 7 bases from J, leaving 16 bases between. CDR3 length: 14 residues.

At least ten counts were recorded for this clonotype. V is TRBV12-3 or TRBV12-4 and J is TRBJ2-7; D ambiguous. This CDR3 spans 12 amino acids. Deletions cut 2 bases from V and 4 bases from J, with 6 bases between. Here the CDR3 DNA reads TGTGCCAGCAGTTTAAGGATTTACGAGCAGTACTTC. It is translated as CASSLRIYEQYF.

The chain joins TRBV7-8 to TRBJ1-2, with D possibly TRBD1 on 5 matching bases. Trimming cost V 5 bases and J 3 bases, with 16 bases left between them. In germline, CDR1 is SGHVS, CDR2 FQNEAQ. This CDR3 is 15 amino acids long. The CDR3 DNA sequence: TGTGCCAGCAGCGACTGGACAAGTCTATACTATGGCTACACCTTC. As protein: CASSDWTSLYYGYTF.

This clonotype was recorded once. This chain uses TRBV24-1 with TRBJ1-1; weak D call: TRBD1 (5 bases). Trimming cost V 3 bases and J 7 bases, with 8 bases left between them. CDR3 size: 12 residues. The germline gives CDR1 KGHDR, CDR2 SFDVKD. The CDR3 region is CATSDRGGEAFF. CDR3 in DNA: TGTGCCACCAGTGATAGGGGTGGTGAAGCTTTCTTT.

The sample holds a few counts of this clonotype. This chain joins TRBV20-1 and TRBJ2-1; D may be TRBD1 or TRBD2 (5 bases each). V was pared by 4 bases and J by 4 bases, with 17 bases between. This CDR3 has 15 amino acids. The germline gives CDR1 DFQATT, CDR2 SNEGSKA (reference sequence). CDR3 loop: CSATLPGRKYNEQFF. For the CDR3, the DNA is TGCAGTGCTACCCTACCGGGACGGAAGTACAATGAGCAGTTCTTC.

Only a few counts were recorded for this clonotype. Here the CDR3 reads CASSADETGGGFYEQYF. The CDR3 DNA follows: TGTGCCAGCAGCGCAGATGAGACGGGTGGGGGATTCTACGAGCAGTACTTC. The rearrangement links TRBV7-8 to TRBJ2-7, with D tentatively TRBD1 or TRBD2 (5 bases each). Trimming took 5 bases from V and 3 from J, leaving 23 bases between them. Germline CDR1 and CDR2: SGHVS and FQNEAQ. The CDR3 has 17 residues.

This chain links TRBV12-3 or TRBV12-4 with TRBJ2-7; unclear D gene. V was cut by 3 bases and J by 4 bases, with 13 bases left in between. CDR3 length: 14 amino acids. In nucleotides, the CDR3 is TGTGCCAGCAGTTTCCAGGCAGACATATACGAGCAGTACTTC. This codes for CASSFQADIYEQYF.

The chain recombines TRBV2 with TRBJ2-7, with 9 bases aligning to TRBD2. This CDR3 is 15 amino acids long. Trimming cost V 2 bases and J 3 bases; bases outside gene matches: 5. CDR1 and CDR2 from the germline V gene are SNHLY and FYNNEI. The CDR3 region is CASSESASGIYEQYF. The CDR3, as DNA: TGTGCCAGCAGTGAATCCGCTAGCGGGATCTACGAGCAGTACTTC.

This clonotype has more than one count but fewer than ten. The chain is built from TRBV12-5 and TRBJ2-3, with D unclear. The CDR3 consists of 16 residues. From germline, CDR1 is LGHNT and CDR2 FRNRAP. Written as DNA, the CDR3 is TGTGCCCCCAATTCGACATTCGGCCCTAACACAGATACGCAGTATTTT. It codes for CAPNSTFGPNTDTQYF.

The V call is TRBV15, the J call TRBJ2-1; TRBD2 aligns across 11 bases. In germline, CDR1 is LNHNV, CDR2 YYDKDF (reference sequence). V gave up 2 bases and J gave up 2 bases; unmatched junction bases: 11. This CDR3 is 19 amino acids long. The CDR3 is CATSRRPGLAGIPYNEQFF. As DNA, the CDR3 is TGTGCCACCAGCAGACGACCCGGACTAGCGGGTATCCCCTACAATGAGCAGTTCTTC.